The present TCR beta chain was sequenced within a study of T cell responses to AZD1222 COVID-19 vaccine. Germline assignment: CDR1 SGHTA and CDR2 FQGNSA. V lost 4 bases to trimming and J lost 9 bases; unmatched junction nucleotides: 8. The length of the CDR3 is 14 residues. The protocol was immunoSEQ multiplex PCR, while the TCRdb copy is restricted to in-frame clones and leaves out a portion. Among some 120,000 clones listed, more than 65% were seen once. The receptor comes from an adult who received the AZD1222 COVID-19 vaccine. Sequenced here: peripheral blood, sampled 28 days after the second AZD1222 dose. The rearrangement links TRBV7-2 to TRBJ1-5; 8 positions match TRBD1. CDR3 nucleotide sequence: TGTGCCAGCAGCTCCGGACAGGGAGATAGGCCCCAGCATTTT. Its translation is CASSSGQGDRPQHF.